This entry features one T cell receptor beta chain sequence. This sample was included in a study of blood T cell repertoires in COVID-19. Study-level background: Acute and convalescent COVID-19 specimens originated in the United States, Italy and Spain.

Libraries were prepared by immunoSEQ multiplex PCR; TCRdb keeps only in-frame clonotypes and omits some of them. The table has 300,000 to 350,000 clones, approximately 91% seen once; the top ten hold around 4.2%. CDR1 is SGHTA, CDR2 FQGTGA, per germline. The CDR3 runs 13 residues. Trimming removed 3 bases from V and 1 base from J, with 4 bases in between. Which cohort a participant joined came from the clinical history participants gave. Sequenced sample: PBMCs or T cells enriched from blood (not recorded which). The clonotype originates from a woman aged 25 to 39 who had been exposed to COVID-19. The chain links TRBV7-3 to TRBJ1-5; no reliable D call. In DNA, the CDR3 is TGTGCCAGCAGCTTGAGAAGCAATCAGCCCCAGCATTTT. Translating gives CASSLRSNQPQHF. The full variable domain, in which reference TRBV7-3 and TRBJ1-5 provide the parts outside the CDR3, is GAGVSQTPSNKVTEKGKYVELRCDPISGHTALYWYRQSLGQGPEFLIYFQGTGAADDSGLPNDRFFAVRPEGSVSTLKIQRTERGDSAVYLCASSLRSNQPQHFGDGTRLSIL.